The entry below gives a single T cell receptor beta chain sequence along with its context. This sample stems from a study of T-cell reconstitution after alpha-beta-depleted transplantation in children. Unique molecular identifiers tagged the TCRbeta library. TCRdb used MiXCR to reprocess the PCR reads, holding one entry per CDR3 protein. Altogether some 590,000 distinct CDR3 sequences are present, 10% being singletons, with the ten largest covering less than 5%. CDR3 length: 14 residues. V trimming: 6 bases; J trimming: 3 bases; junction bases outside the gene matches: 7. The germline V gene has CDR1 MNHNS and CDR2 SASEGT.

The TCR originated in a human donor who donated a stem cell graft to a child with acute myeloid leukemia. This specimen consisted of PBMCs from the stem cell graft donor, obtained from the stem cell graft. The chain uses TRBV6-1 and TRBJ1-2, with 7 nucleotides matching TRBD1. DNA of the CDR3: TGTGCCAGCAGCCGAACTGGACAGGACTATGGCTACACCTTC. Protein sequence: CASSRTGQDYGYTF.